The 9 T cell receptor beta chains below were found in one sample sequenced in a study of STAT5B mutations in CD4+ large granular lymphocyte leukemia. The table came from immunoSEQ multiplex PCR; TCRdb's copy has only in-frame clones and leaves some out. The repertoire has 30,000 to 40,000 clones, roughly three quarters of them found once; the top ten carry 2.5% to 3%. Input material: CD4+ T cells from blood buffy coats. The origin of the receptors is a human donor in good health.

The sample holds one count of this clone. V gene TRBV5-1 combines with J gene TRBJ2-4; D may be TRBD1 (5 bases). Trimming pared 9 bases from V and 0 bases from J, leaving 25 bases between. Germline V gene sequence: CDR1 SGHRS, CDR2 YFSETQ. This CDR3 has 18 amino acids. CDR3 loop: CANSAAWTDNLAKNIQYF. CDR3 nucleotide sequence: TGCGCCAACTCGGCCGCGTGGACGGACAACTTAGCCAAAAACATTCAGTACTTC.

The rearrangement joins TRBV7-6 to TRBJ2-3; D tentatively reads TRBD1 or TRBD2 (5 bases each). The CDR3 loop spans 12 amino acids. CDR1 is SGHVS, CDR2 FNYEAQ, per germline. Between the trimmed V and J ends, which lost 5 bases and 5 bases, there was a span of 8 bases. CDR3 protein: CASSLGRDTQYF. The CDR3 DNA reads TGTGCCAGCAGCCTGGGACGAGATACGCAGTATTTT.

The chain recombines TRBV9 with TRBJ1-6, with D possibly TRBD1 on 5 matching bases. V lost 4 bases and J lost 10, with 15 bases in between. CDR1 is SGDLS and CDR2 is YYNGEE in the germline V gene. There are 14 residues in the CDR3. Here the CDR3 DNA reads TGTGCCAGCAGCCCCGGCAGGGAGGCGTCACCCCTCCACTTT. As protein: CASSPGREASPLHF.

This rearrangement joins TRBV9 to TRBJ1-4; a weak D match, TRBD1 (5 bases). CDR1 and CDR2 from the germline V gene are SGDLS and YYNGEE. Trimming pared 0 bases from V and 13 bases from J, leaving 13 bases between. The CDR3 spans 13 residues. Here the CDR3 DNA reads TGTGCCAGCAGCGTAGGGGGCACGCAGAGACTGTTTTTT. This translates into CASSVGGTQRLFF.

The gene calls are TRBV5-4 and TRBJ1-5; D gene ambiguous. Germline loops: CDR1 SGHNT, CDR2 YYREEE (reference sequence). Trimming stripped 0 bases from V and 6 bases from J, with 7 bases between. This CDR3 has 13 residues. CDR3 DNA sequence: TGTGCCAGCAGCTTGGAAGGATCTCAGCCCCAGCATTTT. Encoded protein: CASSLEGSQPQHF.

This clone has just a few counts. The V gene is TRBV5-1, the J gene TRBJ1-3; TRBD1 matches 9 bases. V lost 3 bases and J lost 8; bases outside the gene matches: 6. The CDR3 spans 14 residues. CDR1 SGHRS and CDR2 YFSETQ come from the germline V gene. The CDR3 DNA is TGCGCCAGCAGCTCTCCGGGACAGGGAGACACCATATATTTT. Protein product: CASSSPGQGDTIYF.

The chain recombines TRBV28 with TRBJ2-7, with TRBD1 identical over 7 bases. Germline V gene data show CDR1 as MDHEN and CDR2 as SYDVKM. The CDR3 is 15 amino acids. Trimming at V came to 5 bases and at J to 1 base, leaving 8 bases not matched to a gene. CDR3 sequence (DNA): TGTGCCAGCAGTCCTGGGACAGCGAGGTCCTACGAGCAGTACTTC. The encoded protein is CASSPGTARSYEQYF.

V is TRBV4-1 and J is TRBJ2-7; D is unclear. Trimming removed 0 bases at V and 4 bases at J, with 10 bases between. The CDR3 totals 14 residues. Germline CDR1 is MGHRA and CDR2 is YSYEKL. The CDR3 nucleotides read TGCGCCAGCAGCCAAGATAGGGCTGGGTACGAGCAGTACTTC. Amino acids: CASSQDRAGYEQYF.

V gene TRBV5-1 combines with J gene TRBJ1-1; no definite D call. The germline V and J ends were trimmed by 0 bases and 7 bases, with 7 bases remaining between them. This CDR3 contains 12 residues. Germline-derived CDR1 and CDR2 are SGHRS and YFSETQ. CDR3 nucleotide sequence: TGCGCCAGCAGCTTGGGGATGGGTGAAGCTTTCTTT. This gives the protein CASSLGMGEAFF.